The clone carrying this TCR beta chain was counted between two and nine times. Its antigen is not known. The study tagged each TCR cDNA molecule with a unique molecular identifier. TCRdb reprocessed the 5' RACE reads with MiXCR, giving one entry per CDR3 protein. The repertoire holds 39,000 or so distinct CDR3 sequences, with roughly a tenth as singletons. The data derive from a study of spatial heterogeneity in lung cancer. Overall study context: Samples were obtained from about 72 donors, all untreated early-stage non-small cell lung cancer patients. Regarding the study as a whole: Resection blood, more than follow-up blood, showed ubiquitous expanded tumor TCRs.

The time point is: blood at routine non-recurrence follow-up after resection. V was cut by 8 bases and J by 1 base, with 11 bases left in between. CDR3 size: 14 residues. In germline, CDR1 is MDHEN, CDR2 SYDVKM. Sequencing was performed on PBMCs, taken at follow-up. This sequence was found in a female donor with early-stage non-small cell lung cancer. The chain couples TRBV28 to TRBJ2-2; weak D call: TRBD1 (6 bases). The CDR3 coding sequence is TGTGCCAGCCTAACGGGACAGAACACCGGGGAGCTGTTTTTT. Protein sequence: CASLTGQNTGELFF.